These 23 T cell receptor beta chains originate from one sample sequenced in a study of blood T cell repertoires in COVID-19. Data came from immunoSEQ multiplex PCR; TCRdb stores just in-frame clones and leaves some out. The data hold about 170,000 clones, with approximately 86% observed a single time. The material sequenced was peripheral blood. These receptor sequences come from a woman of 80 years or more with COVID-19, enrolled during active disease.

The CDR3 protein is CSVPTGPGANVLTF. In DNA form, the CDR3 reads TGCAGCGTTCCTACAGGGCCCGGGGCCAACGTCCTGACTTTC. The chain links TRBV29-1 to TRBJ2-6; tentative D call: TRBD1 (6 bases). Germline assignment: CDR1 SQVTM and CDR2 ANQGSEA. There are 14 residues in the CDR3. Trimming pared 5 bases from V and 4 bases from J, leaving 12 bases between. The whole variable domain, filled in from reference TRBV29-1 and TRBJ2-6, reads SAVISQKPSRDICQRGTSLTIQCQVDSQVTMMFWYRQQPGQSLTLIATANQGSEATYESGFVIDKFPISRPNLTFSTLTVSNMSPEDSSIYLCSVPTGPGANVLTFGAGSRLTVL.

The chain recombines TRBV7-6 with TRBJ2-3; D possibly corresponds to TRBD1 (5 bases). Germline V gene sequence: CDR1 SGHVS, CDR2 FNYEAQ. The CDR3 has 15 amino acids. The ends were cut back, 0 bases at V and 4 bases at J, with 11 bases in the middle. The CDR3 bases are TGTGCCAGCAGCTTAGCCTTGGGGCGCCCAGATACGCAGTATTTT. The encoded protein is CASSLALGRPDTQYF.

The chain couples TRBV19 to TRBJ2-1, with 8 bases fitting TRBD2. The CDR3 is made up of 13 amino acids. The trim removed 3 bases at V and 10 bases at J, leaving 5 bases unmatched. Looked up from germline, CDR1 is LNHDA and CDR2 is SQIVND (reference sequence). The CDR3 spells CASSMGLVGEQFF. CDR3 in DNA: TGTGCCAGTAGTATGGGACTAGTAGGGGAGCAGTTCTTC.

The gene calls are TRBV5-1 and TRBJ1-5; 10 positions agree with TRBD1. Germline V gives CDR1 SGHRS, CDR2 YFSETQ. The CDR3 extends over 15 amino acids. J lost 7 bases, V lost 4 bases, and 8 bases had no gene match. CDR3 region: CASSPGTGAGQPQHF. CDR3 DNA sequence: TGCGCCAGCAGCCCCGGGACAGGGGCCGGACAGCCCCAGCATTTT.

In its sample, this clone was seen a few times. The chain carries TRBV27 and TRBJ1-6; 7 bases agree with TRBD1. Trimming at V came to 5 bases and at J to 6 bases, leaving 10 bases not matched to a gene. The CDR3 has 16 residues. CDR1 MNHEY and CDR2 SMNVEV come from the germline V gene (reference sequence). In nucleotides, the CDR3 is TGTGCCAGCAGTCCTCAGACCCCAGGGGGTAATTCACCCCTCCACTTT. As protein: CASSPQTPGGNSPLHF.

Concerning this clone itself: This sample includes further DNA sequences coding for the same CDR3. This chain links TRBV5-1 with TRBJ1-5; a possible D gene is TRBD1 (6 bases). Trimming shortened V by 4 bases and J by 4 bases, and 12 bases separated the two germline ends. Germline CDR1 is SGHRS and CDR2 is YFSETQ. This CDR3 contains 14 residues. As DNA, the CDR3 is TGCGCCAGCAGCCTTGGGGGACAAAATCAGCCCCAGCATTTT. Its translation: CASSLGGQNQPQHF.

The chain couples TRBV20-1 to TRBJ2-7, with D hard to call. CDR3 size: 11 residues. The germline gives CDR1 DFQATT, CDR2 SNEGSKA (reference sequence). Trimming stripped 3 bases from V and 6 bases from J, with 9 bases between. The CDR3 loop reads CSARLVTEQYF. CDR3 sequence (DNA): TGCAGTGCTAGGTTAGTAACCGAGCAGTACTTC.

The sample holds a few counts of this clone. The genes are TRBV4-1 and TRBJ2-3; D is possibly TRBD2 (5 bases). Trimming cost V 0 bases and J 6 bases, with 13 bases left between them. CDR3 length equals 15 residues. Germline CDR1 is MGHRA and CDR2 is YSYEKL. The CDR3 protein is CASSQDQGGGDTQYF. DNA of the CDR3: TGCGCCAGCAGCCAAGACCAAGGAGGCGGGGATACGCAGTATTTT.

The genes are TRBV24-1 and TRBJ2-1, with D possibly matching TRBD1 (5 bases). CDR3 size: 15 residues. V shed 0 bases and J shed 10 bases, with 15 bases lying between them. Germline V gives CDR1 KGHDR, CDR2 SFDVKD. The CDR3 nucleotides read TGTGCCACCAGTGATTTGAGGTACCGGCCAGGGGAGCAGTTCTTC. This sequence encodes CATSDLRYRPGEQFF.

The rearrangement uses TRBV19 and TRBJ1-6; D unclear. Deletions cut 4 bases from V and 7 bases from J, with 14 bases between. The CDR3 runs 15 residues. CDR1 and CDR2 from the germline V gene are LNHDA and SQIVND (reference sequence). In DNA, the CDR3 is TGTGCCAGTAGTACTGTGCGGGATCCCAATTCACCCCTCCACTTT. It translates to CASSTVRDPNSPLHF. The variable domain in full, with the rest retrieved from reference TRBV19 and TRBJ1-6, is DGGITQSPKYLFRKEGQNVTLSCEQNLNHDAMYWYRQDPGQGLRLIYYSQIVNDFQKGDIAEGYSVSREKKESFPLTVTSAQKNPTAFYLCASSTVRDPNSPLHFGNGTRLTVT.

This sequence joins TRBV19 and TRBJ1-4, with a tentative D call TRBD1 (5 bases). CDR1 and CDR2 from the germline V gene are LNHDA and SQIVND (reference sequence). V lost 5 bases and J 6 bases, leaving 19 bases between the germline ends. This CDR3 contains 16 residues. The CDR3 is CASSGTRQGQDEKLFF. DNA for the CDR3: TGTGCCAGTAGTGGTACAAGGCAGGGCCAGGATGAAAAACTGTTTTTT.

J is TRBJ1-1 and V is TRBV28, with D unclear. Trimming took off 1 base at V and 8 bases at J, with 8 bases between the two ends. Germline-derived CDR1 and CDR2 are MDHEN and SYDVKM. There are 12 residues in the CDR3. CDR3: CASSLLAQEAFF. CDR3 nucleotide sequence: TGTGCCAGCAGTTTATTGGCCCAAGAAGCTTTCTTT.

The rearrangement joins TRBV18 to TRBJ1-1; D uncertain. V lost 9 bases, J lost 1 base, and 12 bases lay in between. Germline V gene data show CDR1 as KGHSH and CDR2 as LQKENI. CDR3 length: 13 residues. This chain's CDR3 is CASRIAQNTEAFF. The CDR3 nucleotides read TGTGCCAGTCGTATAGCTCAGAACACTGAAGCTTTCTTT.

The gene calls are TRBV2 and TRBJ1-1; tentatively, D is TRBD1 (5 bases). V dropped 4 bases and J dropped 5 bases, with 11 bases sitting between them. This CDR3 has 13 residues. CDR1 and CDR2 from the germline V gene are SNHLY and FYNNEI. The CDR3 sequence: CASSAAGGTEAFF. DNA for the CDR3: TGTGCCAGCAGTGCAGCCGGGGGTACTGAAGCTTTCTTT.

In DNA form, the CDR3 reads TGTGCCTCCTCTAACCCCGGGACAGGGTATTACGAAGGAAACACCATATATTTT. It encodes CASSNPGTGYYEGNTIYF. The gene calls are TRBV2 and TRBJ1-3; TRBD1 matches 9 bases. The CDR3 loop spans 18 amino acids. Germline values: CDR1 SNHLY, CDR2 FYNNEI. Unmatched junction bases numbered 21, after V lost 11 bases and J lost 4 bases.

V gene TRBV11-2 combines with J gene TRBJ2-1, with 8 bases identical to TRBD2. Germline lookup yields CDR1 SGHAT and CDR2 FQNNGV. The CDR3 loop spans 19 amino acids. The junction had 12 bases not matched to a gene; V was cut back by 1 base and J by 1 base. Here the CDR3 DNA reads TGTGCCAGCAGCTTAGCGGGTTTAGCGGGGTGGGGGTCCTACAATGAGCAGTTCTTC. It is translated as CASSLAGLAGWGSYNEQFF.

Remarks on this clone: The germline gene is not matched at one end of the junction; a read error may be the cause. The rearrangement uses TRBV7-7 and TRBJ2-5, with 7 bases aligning to TRBD1. This CDR3 region has 15 residues. Germline CDR1 reads SSHAT; CDR2 reads FNYEAQ (reference sequence). CDR3 in DNA: TGTGCTAGCAGCTTAGCGCCGACAGGGCAAGAGACCCAGTACTTC. Translated, it gives CASSLAPTGQETQYF.

J is TRBJ2-7 and V is TRBV28; D is possibly TRBD1 (5 bases). The CDR3 spans 13 residues. V gave up 4 bases and J gave up 2 bases, with 9 bases separating them. The germline gives CDR1 MDHEN, CDR2 SYDVKM. The CDR3 protein is CASSWIGAYEQYF. The CDR3 nucleotides read TGTGCCAGCAGTTGGATAGGGGCCTACGAGCAGTACTTC.

The V and J genes are TRBV2 and TRBJ1-2; no firm D call. Germline CDR1 SNHLY, CDR2 FYNNEI. The CDR3 is 11 residues long. The V end lost 8 bases, the J end lost 8 bases, and 12 bases lay between the germline ends. The CDR3 region has the DNA TGTGCCAGCCATGACTTGGAGGGCTACACCTTC. Translated: CASHDLEGYTF.

CDR3 amino acids: CASSFTGTDTQYF. CDR3 nucleotides: TGTGCCAGCAGCTTTACAGGGACAGATACGCAGTATTTT. V gene TRBV11-3 combines with J gene TRBJ2-3, with D possibly matching TRBD1 (6 bases). This CDR3 is 13 amino acids long. Germline loops: CDR1 SGHNT, CDR2 YENEEA. Trimming took off 3 bases at V and 3 bases at J, with 7 bases between the two ends.

The genes are TRBV28 and TRBJ2-5, with 7 bases that match TRBD2. CDR1 MDHEN and CDR2 SYDVKM come from the germline V gene. The CDR3 extends over 16 amino acids. J gave up 7 bases and V 6 bases, and 17 bases lay outside the gene matches. In DNA, the CDR3 is TGTGCCAGCAGACACGCCGGGACTACCCGAACTTGGACCCAGTACTTC. It codes for CASRHAGTTRTWTQYF. Drawing the rest from reference TRBV28 and TRBJ2-5, the complete variable domain is DVKVTQSSRYLVKRTGEKVFLECVQDMDHENMFWYRQDPGLGLRLIYFSYDVKMKEKGDIPEGYSVSREKKERFSLILESASTNQTSMYLCASRHAGTTRTWTQYFGPGTRLLVL.

The J gene is TRBJ1-2, the V gene TRBV5-6, with 7 bases identical to TRBD1. Trimming at V came to 4 bases and at J to 6 bases, leaving 12 bases not matched to a gene. Per the germline V gene, CDR1 is SGHDT and CDR2 is YYEEEE. This CDR3 spans 15 amino acids. CDR3 region: CASSPPRQGRNGYTF. CDR3 bases: TGTGCCAGCAGCCCACCCCGACAGGGACGGAATGGCTACACCTTC. Drawing the rest from reference TRBV5-6 and TRBJ1-2, the complete variable domain is DAGVTQSPTHLIKTRGQQVTLRCSPKSGHDTVSWYQQALGQGPQFIFQYYEEEERQRGNFPDRFSGHQFPNYSSELNVNALLLGDSALYLCASSPPRQGRNGYTFGSGTRLTVV.

The J gene is TRBJ1-6, the V gene TRBV19; 9 bases are shared with TRBD1. From germline, CDR1 is LNHDA and CDR2 SQIVND (reference sequence). The CDR3 is 15 residues long. V trimming: 5 bases; J trimming: 10 bases; junction bases outside the gene matches: 9. For the CDR3, the DNA is TGTGCCAGTAGTGCCTCGACAGGGGGTTACTCACCCCTCCACTTT. Amino acids: CASSASTGGYSPLHF.